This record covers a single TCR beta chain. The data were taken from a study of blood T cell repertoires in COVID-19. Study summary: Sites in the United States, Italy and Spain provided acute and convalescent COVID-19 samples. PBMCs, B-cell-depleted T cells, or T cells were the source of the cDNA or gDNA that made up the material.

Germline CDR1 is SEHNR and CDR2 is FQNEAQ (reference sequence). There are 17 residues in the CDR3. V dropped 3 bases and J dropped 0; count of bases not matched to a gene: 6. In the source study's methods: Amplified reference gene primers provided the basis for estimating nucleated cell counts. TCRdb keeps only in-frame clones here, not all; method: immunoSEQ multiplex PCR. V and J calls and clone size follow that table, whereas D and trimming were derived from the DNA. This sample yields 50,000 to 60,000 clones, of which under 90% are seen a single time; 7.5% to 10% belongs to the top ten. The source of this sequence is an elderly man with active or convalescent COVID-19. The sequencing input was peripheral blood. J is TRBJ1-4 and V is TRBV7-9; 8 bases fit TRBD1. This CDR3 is CASSFTGGYATNEKLFF. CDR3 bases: TGTGCCAGCAGCTTCACAGGGGGATACGCAACTAATGAAAAACTGTTTTTT.